This TCR beta chain is from a study of blood T cell repertoires in COVID-19. The overall study: Samples of COVID-19 (acute and convalescent) were obtained from the United States, Italy and Spain. Sample material is recorded as cDNA or gDNA derived from T cells, B-cell-depleted T cells, or PBMCs.

This CDR3 is built from 13 residues. Germline V gene data show CDR1 as MNHEY and CDR2 as SVGAGI. V trimming: 4 bases; J trimming: 2 bases; junction bases outside the gene matches: 2. Original methodology: Reference gene primer amplification gave estimated nucleated cell counts. Sequencing used immunoSEQ multiplex PCR; TCRdb keeps in-frame clones, though not all of them. V, J and clone size are taken as reported in that table, and D and trimming were inferred from the DNA itself. This table has 250,000 or so clones, roughly 84% appearing once. This TCR was recovered from a middle-aged woman who had recovered from COVID-19. The source material was peripheral blood. The chain employs TRBV6-5 and TRBJ2-7, with 7 nucleotides matching TRBD1. CDR3: CASSSQGAYEQYF. In nucleotides, the CDR3 is TGTGCCAGCAGTTCCCAGGGGGCCTACGAGCAGTACTTC.